These T cell receptor beta chains were read from a single sample in a study of OX40 agonist ivuxolimab in advanced cancers. TCRdb keeps only in-frame clones here, not all; method: immunoSEQ multiplex PCR. The data hold 70,000 or so clones, with roughly nine tenths observed a single time. Sample: CD4+ or CD8+ T cells sorted from blood, taken in a trial of the OX40 agonist ivuxolimab. The receptor source for this set is an adult with an advanced solid tumor such as melanoma, head and neck, liver or kidney cancer. CDR3s include the opening cysteine and the closing phenylalanine or tryptophan. A D gene is named only where the DNA matches it firmly. Only some rows state a clone size, as once, few, many or a class for expanded clones.

D: TRBD2
J: TRBJ2-7
length: 16
size: -
V: TRBV4-2
DNA: TGTGCCAGCAGCCAAGATCGCGGGGGGTCTAATTACGAGCAGTACTTC
CDR3: CASSQDRGGSNYEQYF

D: -
J: TRBJ2-3
length: 15
size: -
V: TRBV19
DNA: TGTGCCAGTAGTTCTGCTCGACTACACACAGATACGCAGTATTTT
CDR3: CASSSARLHTDTQYF

D: TRBD1
J: TRBJ2-2
length: 15
size: -
V: TRBV18
DNA: TGTGCCAGCTCACCCGGACAGGGTTGGACCGGGGAGCTGTTTTTT
CDR3: CASSPGQGWTGELFF

D: -
J: TRBJ2-2
length: 16
size: -
V: TRBV5-4
DNA: TGTGCCAGCAGCGGGGAGCTTGTGGGCTACACCGGGGAGCTGTTTTTT
CDR3: CASSGELVGYTGELFF

D: -
J: TRBJ1-2
length: 14
size: -
V: TRBV5-1
DNA: TGCGCCAGCACCCCGGCCGGGGGGGTCTATGGCTACACCTTC
CDR3: CASTPAGGVYGYTF

D: -
J: TRBJ2-6
length: 15
size: -
V: TRBV27
DNA: TGTGCCAGCAGAACCCCAGCCTCTGGGGCCAACGTCCTGACTTTC
CDR3: CASRTPASGANVLTF

D: TRBD1
J: TRBJ2-7
length: 14
size: -
V: TRBV5-1
DNA: TGCGCCAGCAGCCCCGGGACAGATTTCTACGAGCAGTACTTC
CDR3: CASSPGTDFYEQYF

D: -
J: TRBJ2-2
length: 15
size: -
V: TRBV7-3
DNA: TGTGCCAGCAGCTTATACGGGGGAGACACCGGGGAGCTGTTTTTT
CDR3: CASSLYGGDTGELFF

D: TRBD2
J: TRBJ2-1
length: 17
size: -
V: TRBV11-2
DNA: TGTGCCAGCAACCCCGCTCAGGTGTTAGCGGGGGGCAATGAGCAGTTCTTC
CDR3: CASNPAQVLAGGNEQFF

D: TRBD1
J: TRBJ2-1
length: 15
size: once
V: TRBV5-4
DNA: TGTGCCAGCAGCTTTGACAGGGGATCCTACAATGAGCAGTTCTTC
CDR3: CASSFDRGSYNEQFF

D: TRBD1
J: TRBJ1-5
length: 15
size: few
V: TRBV4-3
DNA: TGCGCCAGCAGCCAGACGGACAGGGCGAATCAGCCCCAGCATTTT
CDR3: CASSQTDRANQPQHF

D: -
J: TRBJ1-2
length: 13
size: once
V: TRBV28
DNA: TGTGTGTCCGGGGGGGCCTTAAACTATGGCTACACCTTC
CDR3: CVSGGALNYGYTF

D: -
J: TRBJ1-5
length: 11
size: few
V: TRBV6-1
DNA: TGTGCCAGCAGTGAGCTTCAGCCCCAGCATTTT
CDR3: CASSELQPQHF

D: TRBD2
J: TRBJ2-5
length: 17
size: -
V: TRBV11-2
DNA: TGTGCCAGCAGCTCCGGGACTAGCGGGGGCCACGGGGAGACCCAGTACTTC
CDR3: CASSSGTSGGHGETQYF

D: -
J: TRBJ2-2
length: 16
size: -
V: TRBV5-1
DNA: TGCGCCAGCAGCCCTATACCAAATTCCGGCACCGGGGAGCTGTTTTTT
CDR3: CASSPIPNSGTGELFF

D: -
J: TRBJ2-7
length: 13
size: -
V: TRBV15
DNA: TGTGCCACCAGCCCCACAGAGCGTGGCGAGCAGTACTTC
CDR3: CATSPTERGEQYF

D: -
J: TRBJ2-2
length: 14
size: -
V: TRBV28
DNA: TGTGCCAGCAGATCGGGCCGGTCAACCGGGGAGCTGTTTTTT
CDR3: CASRSGRSTGELFF

D: -
J: TRBJ1-1
length: 14
size: -
V: TRBV27
DNA: TGTGCCAGCAGTTTAAACGAAGGGAACACTGAAGCTTTCTTT
CDR3: CASSLNEGNTEAFF

D: -
J: TRBJ1-2
length: 14
size: -
V: TRBV12-5
DNA: TGTGCTAGTGGTTTACGGGAAGTGGTGGGTGGCTACACCTTC
CDR3: CASGLREVVGGYTF

D: -
J: TRBJ2-7
length: 14
size: -
V: TRBV28
DNA: TGTGCCACCCAGGGGCGGGAAGGCCCCTACGAGCAGTACTTC
CDR3: CATQGREGPYEQYF

D: -
J: TRBJ2-5
length: 13
size: -
V: TRBV6-5
DNA: TGTGCCAGCAGTTACTCGCCTCGAGAGACCCAGTACTTC
CDR3: CASSYSPRETQYF

D: -
J: TRBJ1-1
length: 12
size: -
V: TRBV28
DNA: TGTGCCAGCATTCGCACATCTGGTGAAGCTTTCTTT
CDR3: CASIRTSGEAFF

D: -
J: TRBJ2-7
length: 14
size: -
V: TRBV27
DNA: TGTGCCAGCAGAAGAGGGGACGGGTCCTACGAGCAGTACTTC
CDR3: CASRRGDGSYEQYF

D: -
J: TRBJ1-4
length: 13
size: -
V: TRBV19
DNA: TGTGCCAGTAGTACAGGGAGGGGAGAAAAACTGTTTTTT
CDR3: CASSTGRGEKLFF

D: -
J: TRBJ2-5
length: 12
size: few
V: TRBV28
DNA: TGTGCCAGCAGTTCCGGGAAGGAGACCCAGTACTTC
CDR3: CASSSGKETQYF

D: -
J: TRBJ1-6
length: 13
size: -
V: TRBV13
DNA: TGTGCCAGCAGCACGGGGTTTCATTCACCCCTCCACTTT
CDR3: CASSTGFHSPLHF

D: -
J: TRBJ1-5
length: 16
size: -
V: TRBV27
DNA: TGTGCCAGCAGTTCCGACAGCCAATATAGCAATCAGCCCCAGCATTTT
CDR3: CASSSDSQYSNQPQHF

D: TRBD2
J: TRBJ2-2
length: 16
size: once
V: TRBV7-2
DNA: TGTGCCAGCAGCCCGGCGGTAGCGGGAGGCACCGGGGAGCTGTTTTTT
CDR3: CASSPAVAGGTGELFF

D: TRBD1
J: TRBJ2-5
length: 15
size: -
V: TRBV15
DNA: TGTGCCACCAGCGACCGGGACAGGGGGCGAGAGACCCAGTACTTC
CDR3: CATSDRDRGRETQYF

D: -
J: TRBJ2-1
length: 13
size: -
V: TRBV11-3
DNA: TGTGCCAGCAGCCCGGGACAATGGAATGAGCAGTTCTTC
CDR3: CASSPGQWNEQFF

D: -
J: TRBJ1-1
length: 13
size: -
V: TRBV11-2
DNA: TGTGCCAGCAGCCAAAGAGAGGGGCCCGGTGCTTTCTTT
CDR3: CASSQREGPGAFF

D: TRBD2
J: TRBJ2-7
length: 14
size: -
V: TRBV25-1
DNA: TGTGCCAGCAGTGCGGCGGGAGCCACCCACGAGCAGTACTTC
CDR3: CASSAAGATHEQYF

D: -
J: TRBJ2-3
length: 14
size: -
V: TRBV28
DNA: TGTGCCAGCAGTTCCCGCCGGGAGACAATTACGCAGTATTTT
CDR3: CASSSRRETITQYF

D: TRBD1
J: TRBJ1-1
length: 15
size: -
V: TRBV5-4
DNA: TGTGCCAGCAAACAACACAGGGGGCGAGACACTGAAGCTTTCTTT
CDR3: CASKQHRGRDTEAFF

D: TRBD1
J: TRBJ1-5
length: 14
size: -
V: TRBV28
DNA: TGTGCCAGCAGACCGGCAGGGGGCTATCAGCCCCAGCATTTT
CDR3: CASRPAGGYQPQHF

D: -
J: TRBJ2-1
length: 14
size: -
V: TRBV19
DNA: TGTGCCAGTACGGGGCTAGGTGGGGACAATGAGCAGTTCTTC
CDR3: CASTGLGGDNEQFF